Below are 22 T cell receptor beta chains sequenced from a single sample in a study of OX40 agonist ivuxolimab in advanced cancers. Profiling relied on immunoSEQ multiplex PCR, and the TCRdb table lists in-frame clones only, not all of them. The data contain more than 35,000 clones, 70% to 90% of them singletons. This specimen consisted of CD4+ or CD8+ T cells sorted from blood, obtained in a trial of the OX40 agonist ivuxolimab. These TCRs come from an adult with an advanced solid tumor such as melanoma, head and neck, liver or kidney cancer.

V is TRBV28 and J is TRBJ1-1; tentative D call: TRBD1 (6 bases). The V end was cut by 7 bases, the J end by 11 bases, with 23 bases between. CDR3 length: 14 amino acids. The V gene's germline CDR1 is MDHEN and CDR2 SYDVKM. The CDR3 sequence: CASTPLGEQGDAFF. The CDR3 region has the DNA TGTGCCAGCACTCCGCTGGGGGAACAGGGAGATGCTTTCTTT.

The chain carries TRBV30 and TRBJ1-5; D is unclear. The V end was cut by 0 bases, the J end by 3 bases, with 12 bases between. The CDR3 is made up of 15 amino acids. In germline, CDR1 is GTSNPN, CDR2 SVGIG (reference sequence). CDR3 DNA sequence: TGTGCCTGGAGTGTATTAGTGGGTATCAATCAGCCCCAGCATTTT. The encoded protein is CAWSVLVGINQPQHF.

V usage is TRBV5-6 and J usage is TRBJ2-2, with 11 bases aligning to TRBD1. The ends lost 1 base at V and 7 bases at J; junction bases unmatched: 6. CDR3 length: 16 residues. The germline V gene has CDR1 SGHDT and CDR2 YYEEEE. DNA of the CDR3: TGTGCCAGCAGCTTGAGGACAGGGGGCTTTATCGGGGAGCTGTTTTTT. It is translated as CASSLRTGGFIGELFF.

CDR3: CASSPEAQGSYGYTF. The CDR3 nucleotides read TGTGCCAGCAGCCCCGAGGCACAGGGAAGCTATGGCTACACCTTC. V usage is TRBV5-6 and J usage is TRBJ1-2; a weak D match, TRBD1 (6 bases). The germline gives CDR1 SGHDT, CDR2 YYEEEE. Deletions cut 4 bases from V and 4 bases from J, with 17 bases between. The CDR3 has 15 amino acids.

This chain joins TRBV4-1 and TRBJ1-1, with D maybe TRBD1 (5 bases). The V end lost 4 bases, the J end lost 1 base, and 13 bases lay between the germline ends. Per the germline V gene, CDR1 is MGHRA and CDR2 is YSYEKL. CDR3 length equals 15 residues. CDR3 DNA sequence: TGCGCCAGCAGCCCCCCGGGGGTCGGGAACACTGAAGCTTTCTTT. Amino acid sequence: CASSPPGVGNTEAFF.

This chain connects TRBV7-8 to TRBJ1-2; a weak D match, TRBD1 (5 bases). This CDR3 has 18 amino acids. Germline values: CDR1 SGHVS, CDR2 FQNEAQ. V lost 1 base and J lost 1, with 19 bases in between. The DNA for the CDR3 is TGTGCCAGCAGCTTAGGGGGAACATCGGGACTATATAACTATGGCTACACCTTC. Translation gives CASSLGGTSGLYNYGYTF.

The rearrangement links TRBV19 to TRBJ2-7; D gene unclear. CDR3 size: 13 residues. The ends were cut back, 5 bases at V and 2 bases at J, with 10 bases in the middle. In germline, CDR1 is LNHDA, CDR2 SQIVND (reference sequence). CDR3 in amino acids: CASSLGSTYEQYF. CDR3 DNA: TGTGCCAGTAGTCTGGGCTCTACCTACGAGCAGTACTTC.

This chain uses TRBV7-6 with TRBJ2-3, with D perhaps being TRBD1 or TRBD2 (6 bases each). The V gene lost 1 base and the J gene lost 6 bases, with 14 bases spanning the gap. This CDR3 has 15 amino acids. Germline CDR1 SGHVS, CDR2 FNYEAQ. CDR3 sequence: CASSLVGGPFDTQYF. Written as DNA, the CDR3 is TGTGCCAGCAGCTTAGTTGGGGGGCCTTTCGATACGCAGTATTTT.

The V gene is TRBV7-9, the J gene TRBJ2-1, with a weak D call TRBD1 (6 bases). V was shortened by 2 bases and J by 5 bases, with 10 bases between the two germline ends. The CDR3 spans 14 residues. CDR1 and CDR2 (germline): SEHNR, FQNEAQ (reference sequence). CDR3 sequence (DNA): TGTGCCAGCAGCTTACCAGGGGCCGACAATGAGCAGTTCTTC. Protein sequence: CASSLPGADNEQFF.

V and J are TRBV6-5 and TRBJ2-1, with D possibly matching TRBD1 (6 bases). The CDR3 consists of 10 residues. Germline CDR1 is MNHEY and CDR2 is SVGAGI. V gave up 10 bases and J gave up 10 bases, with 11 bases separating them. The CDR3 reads CATAGVEQFF. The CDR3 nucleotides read TGTGCCACCGCAGGGGTGGAGCAGTTCTTC.

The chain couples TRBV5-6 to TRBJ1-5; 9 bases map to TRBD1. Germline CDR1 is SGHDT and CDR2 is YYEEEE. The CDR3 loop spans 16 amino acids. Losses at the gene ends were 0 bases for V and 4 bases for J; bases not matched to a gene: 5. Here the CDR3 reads CASSLARQGENQPQHF. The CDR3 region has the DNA TGTGCCAGCAGCTTGGCCAGACAGGGGGAGAATCAGCCCCAGCATTTT.

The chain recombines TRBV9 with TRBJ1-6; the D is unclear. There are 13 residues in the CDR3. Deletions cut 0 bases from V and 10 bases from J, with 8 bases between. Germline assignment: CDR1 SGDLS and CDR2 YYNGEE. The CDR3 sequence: CASSVGEGSPLHF. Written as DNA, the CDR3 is TGTGCCAGCAGCGTAGGGGAGGGCTCACCCCTCCACTTT. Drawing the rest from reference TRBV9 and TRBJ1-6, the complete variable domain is DSGVTQTPKHLITATGQRVTLRCSPRSGDLSVYWYQQSLDQGLQFLIQYYNGEERAKGNILERFSAQQFPDLHSELNLSSLELGDSALYFCASSVGEGSPLHFGNGTRLTVT.

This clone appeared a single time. CDR3 in amino acids: CASSLPGASGNTIYF. In DNA form, the CDR3 reads TGTGCCAGCAGCTTGCCAGGGGCCTCTGGAAACACCATATATTTT. The genes are TRBV13 and TRBJ1-3; D possibly corresponds to TRBD1 (6 bases). This CDR3 has 15 residues. Per germline, CDR1 PRHDT and CDR2 FYEKMQ (reference sequence). V was pared by 3 bases and J by 0 bases, with 9 bases between.

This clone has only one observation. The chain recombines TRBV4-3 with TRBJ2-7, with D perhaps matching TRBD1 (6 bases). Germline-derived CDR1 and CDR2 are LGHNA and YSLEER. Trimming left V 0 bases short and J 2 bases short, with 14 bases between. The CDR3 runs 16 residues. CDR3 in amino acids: CASSQDGGRAPYEQYF. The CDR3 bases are TGCGCCAGCAGCCAAGATGGGGGCCGGGCCCCCTACGAGCAGTACTTC.

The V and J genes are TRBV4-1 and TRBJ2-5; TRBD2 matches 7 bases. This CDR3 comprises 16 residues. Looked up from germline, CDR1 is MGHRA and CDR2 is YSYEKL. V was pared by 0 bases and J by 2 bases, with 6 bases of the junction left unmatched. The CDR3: CASSQEGPGGQETQYF. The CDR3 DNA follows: TGCGCCAGCAGCCAAGAAGGTCCCGGGGGGCAAGAGACCCAGTACTTC.

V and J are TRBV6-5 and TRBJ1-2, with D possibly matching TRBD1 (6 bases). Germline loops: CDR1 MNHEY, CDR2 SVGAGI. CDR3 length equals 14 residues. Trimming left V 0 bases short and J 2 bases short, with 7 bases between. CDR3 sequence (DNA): TGTGCCAGCAGTTACTCGCAGGGGAACTATGGCTACACCTTC. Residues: CASSYSQGNYGYTF.

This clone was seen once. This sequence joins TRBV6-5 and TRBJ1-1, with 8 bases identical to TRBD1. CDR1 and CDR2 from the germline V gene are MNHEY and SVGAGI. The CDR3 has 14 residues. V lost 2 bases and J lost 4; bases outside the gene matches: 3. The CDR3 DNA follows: TGTGCCAGCAGTTACGCAGGGGGCATCACTGAAGCTTTCTTT. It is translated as CASSYAGGITEAFF.

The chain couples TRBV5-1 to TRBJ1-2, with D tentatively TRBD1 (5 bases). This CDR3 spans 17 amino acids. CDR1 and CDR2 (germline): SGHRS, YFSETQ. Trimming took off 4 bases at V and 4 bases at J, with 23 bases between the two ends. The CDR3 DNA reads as TGCGCCAGCAGCCCCAAGGCGCCGGACAACAGAGGCTATGGCTACACCTTC. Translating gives CASSPKAPDNRGYGYTF.

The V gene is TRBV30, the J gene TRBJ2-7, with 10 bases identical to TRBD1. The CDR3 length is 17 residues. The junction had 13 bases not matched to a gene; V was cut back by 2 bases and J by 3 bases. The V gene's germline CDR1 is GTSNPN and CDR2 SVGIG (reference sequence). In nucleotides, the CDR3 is TGTGCCTGGAGTCCCAGCACCCCGGGACAGGGGAGCTACGAGCAGTACTTC. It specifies CAWSPSTPGQGSYEQYF.

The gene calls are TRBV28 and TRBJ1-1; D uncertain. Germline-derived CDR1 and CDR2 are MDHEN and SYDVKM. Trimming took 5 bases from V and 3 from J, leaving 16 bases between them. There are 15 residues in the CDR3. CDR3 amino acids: CASSLRHASDTEAFF. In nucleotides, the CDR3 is TGTGCCAGCAGTCTTCGACATGCCAGTGACACTGAAGCTTTCTTT.

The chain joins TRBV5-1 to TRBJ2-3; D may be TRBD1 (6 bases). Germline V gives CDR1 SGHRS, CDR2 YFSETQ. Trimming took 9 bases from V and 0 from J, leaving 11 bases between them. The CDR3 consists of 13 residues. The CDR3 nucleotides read TGCGCCACAGGGGCATCTAGCACAGATACGCAGTATTTT. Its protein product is CATGASSTDTQYF.

CDR3 nucleotide sequence: TGTGCCAGCAGTGATCTGAGCTCTGGGGCCAACGTCCTGACTTTC. Translation gives CASSDLSSGANVLTF. The chain joins TRBV25-1 to TRBJ2-6; no firm D call. The CDR3 has 15 amino acids. V dropped 3 bases and J dropped 0 bases, with 6 bases sitting between them. Germline assignment: CDR1 MGHDK and CDR2 SYGVNS.